This T cell receptor beta chain comes out of a study of blood T cell repertoires in COVID-19. This CDR3 has 15 amino acids. V lost 6 bases, J lost 5 bases, and 8 bases stayed unmatched. Germline values: CDR1 MNHEY, CDR2 SVGEGT. Produced via immunoSEQ multiplex PCR; TCRdb's table is partial and in-frame only. The profile shows 410,000 or so clones, 75% to 90% of them singletons. This TCR was sampled from a woman in her thirties or forties with COVID-19, enrolled during active disease. The sequenced material came from peripheral blood. The chain joins TRBV6-2 or TRBV6-3 to TRBJ2-7, with 12 positions matching TRBD1. CDR3 bases: TGTGCCAGCAGCCTCGGCGGGACAGGGGGCCACGAGCAGTACTTC. Translation gives CASSLGGTGGHEQYF.